What follows are 18 T cell receptor beta chains derived from one specimen sequenced in a study of cytomegalovirus exposure and HLA in healthy donors. The PCR ran on 60 Vbeta and 13 Jbeta primers. This table comes from immunoSEQ multiplex PCR, and its TCRdb copy is limited to in-frame clones, with some not included. The sample holds under 150,000 clones, approximately 80% seen once. Specimen: PBMCs. Receptors were obtained from a man younger than 35 in good health and CMV-seronegative.

The chain couples TRBV9 to TRBJ2-5; maybe TRBD1 (6 bases). The germline V gene encodes CDR1 SGDLS and CDR2 YYNGEE. Trimming left V 8 bases short and J 5 bases short, with 13 bases between. This CDR3 has 12 amino acids. The CDR3 reads CASPQGWETQYF. The CDR3 DNA follows: TGTGCCAGTCCACAGGGTTGGGAGACCCAGTACTTC.

This clone showed up just once. This rearrangement joins TRBV6-1 to TRBJ1-5; no firm D call. Germline loops: CDR1 MNHNS, CDR2 SASEGT. V lost 4 bases, J lost 3 bases, and 10 bases lay in between. The CDR3 consists of 14 residues. The CDR3 region is CASSVRSYNQPQHF. The CDR3 bases are TGTGCCAGCAGTGTACGGTCTTACAATCAGCCCCAGCATTTT.

This chain connects TRBV6-1 to TRBJ1-2; D unclear. CDR1 and CDR2 (germline): MNHNS, SASEGT. The CDR3 is made up of 13 amino acids. The ends were cut back, 7 bases at V and 5 bases at J, with 14 bases in the middle. The CDR3 loop reads CASISDGEYGYTF. Written as DNA, the CDR3 is TGTGCCAGCATATCCGACGGAGAATATGGCTACACCTTC.

This chain uses TRBV7-2 with TRBJ1-1; D gene unclear. Germline values: CDR1 SGHTA, CDR2 FQGNSA. V was cut by 7 bases and J by 4 bases, with 7 bases left in between. The CDR3 is 11 residues long. CDR3 DNA sequence: TGTGCCAGCACCCCATTCACTGAAGCTTTCTTT. It encodes CASTPFTEAFF. The full variable domain, its missing parts supplied by reference TRBV7-2 and TRBJ1-1, is GAGVSQSPSNKVTEKGKDVELRCDPISGHTALYWYRQSLGQGLEFLIYFQGNSAPDKSGLPSDRFSAERTGGSVSTLTIQRTQQEDSAVYLCASTPFTEAFFGQGTRLTVV.

In DNA, the CDR3 is TGTGCCAGCAGCCAAGAGTACGAGAAAAATCAGCCCCAGCATTTT. Protein product: CASSQEYEKNQPQHF. The rearrangement uses TRBV5-8 and TRBJ1-5; no firm D call. Trimming pared 4 bases from V and 4 bases from J, leaving 15 bases between. The CDR3 spans 15 residues. CDR1 is SGHTS, CDR2 YDEGEE, per germline.

This sequence joins TRBV12-5 and TRBJ2-3, with D unclear. Germline CDR1 is LGHNT and CDR2 is FRNRAP. V lost 4 bases to trimming and J lost 3 bases, with 14 bases between them. The CDR3 is 15 residues long. CDR3 in DNA: TGTGCTAGTGGTTCGGTACCTCGCGGTACAGATACGCAGTATTTT. Translating gives CASGSVPRGTDTQYF.

The chain recombines TRBV6-6 with TRBJ2-1; 7 nucleotides align to TRBD2. V shed 7 bases, J shed 4 bases, and the junction held 10 bases outside the gene matches. The CDR3 has 15 residues. Germline V gives CDR1 MNHNY, CDR2 SVGAGI (reference sequence). The CDR3 protein is CASIPGGSRYNEQFF. CDR3 bases: TGTGCCAGCATCCCGGGGGGTTCGCGATACAATGAGCAGTTCTTC.

This chain links TRBV5-4 with TRBJ1-4; a weak D match, TRBD1 (6 bases). Per the germline V gene, CDR1 is SGHNT and CDR2 is YYREEE (reference sequence). The CDR3 is 14 residues long. The V end lost 4 bases, the J end lost 2 bases, and 9 bases lay between the germline ends. The CDR3 DNA follows: TGTGCCAGCAGCCTACAGGGCACTAATGAAAAACTGTTTTTT. This sequence encodes CASSLQGTNEKLFF.

The genes are TRBV4-2 and TRBJ1-5, with 9 bases fitting TRBD1. V shed 0 bases and J 4 bases; nucleotides not matched to a gene: 7. CDR3 length: 17 amino acids. In germline, CDR1 is LGHNA, CDR2 YNFKEQ. The CDR3 DNA reads TGTGCCAGCAGCCAAGATCAGGGGACAGGGAAAAATCAGCCCCAGCATTTT. The encoded protein is CASSQDQGTGKNQPQHF.

The chain employs TRBV4-1 and TRBJ2-7; D possibly corresponds to TRBD2 (7 bases). Germline V gives CDR1 MGHRA, CDR2 YSYEKL. Trimming shortened V by 5 bases and J by 7 bases, and 21 bases separated the two germline ends. The CDR3 consists of 15 residues. The CDR3 region has the DNA TGCGCCAGCAGCGATCTTCGGGGGGCCGCGTGGGAGCAGTACTTC. Translating it yields CASSDLRGAAWEQYF.

The V and J genes are TRBV7-2 and TRBJ1-4; the match to TRBD1 covers 7 bases. The CDR3 is 15 residues long. Germline CDR1 is SGHTA and CDR2 is FQGNSA. The V segment lost 5 bases and the J segment 5 bases; nucleotides outside the gene matches: 8. The CDR3 DNA sequence: TGTGCCAGCAGCCCATCCACCAGGGGGAATGAAAAACTGTTTTTT. Translation: CASSPSTRGNEKLFF.

This chain joins TRBV10-3 and TRBJ2-7; TRBD1 might be the D (5 bases). The CDR3 consists of 13 residues. The germline CDR1 and CDR2 sequences are ENHRY and SYGVKD. The V and J ends lost 4 bases and 4 bases respectively, with 11 bases between them. CDR3: CAISGQSKYEQYF. In nucleotides, the CDR3 is TGTGCCATCAGTGGACAGTCCAAGTACGAGCAGTACTTC.

This chain uses TRBV4-3 with TRBJ1-1; D gene uncertain. Germline CDR1 is LGHNA and CDR2 is YSLEER. V was cut by 4 bases and J by 1 base, with 7 bases left in between. This CDR3 is built from 13 residues. The CDR3 DNA reads as TGCGCCAGCAGCCCTTCCGGGAACACTGAAGCTTTCTTT. This gives the protein CASSPSGNTEAFF.

Points on this clone: Distinct nucleotide sequences in the sample also encode this CDR3. The chain recombines TRBV18 with TRBJ1-5; D may be TRBD1 (6 bases). CDR1 KGHSH and CDR2 LQKENI come from the germline V gene. The ends were cut back, 6 bases at V and 1 base at J, with 7 bases in the middle. The CDR3 has 13 amino acids. CDR3 coding DNA: TGTGCCAGCTCCGGACAGAGCAATCAGCCCCAGCATTTT. It translates to CASSGQSNQPQHF.

V usage is TRBV12-5 and J usage is TRBJ1-1; no reliable D call. The CDR3 loop spans 13 amino acids. Trimming pared 1 base from V and 7 bases from J, leaving 10 bases between. CDR1 and CDR2 (germline): LGHNT, FRNRAP. The CDR3 region is CASGLDDRVEAFF. The CDR3 coding sequence is TGTGCTAGTGGTTTGGACGATCGGGTTGAAGCTTTCTTT.

V is TRBV30 and J is TRBJ1-5; TRBD1 matches 10 bases. The V segment lost 5 bases and the J segment 6 bases; nucleotides outside the gene matches: 10. Germline CDR1 GTSNPN, CDR2 SVGIG (reference sequence). The CDR3 runs 15 residues. CDR3 amino acids: CAWRDRGLESQPQHF. Here the CDR3 DNA reads TGTGCCTGGCGAGACAGGGGGCTCGAATCTCAGCCCCAGCATTTT.

This clone was counted only a few times. J is TRBJ1-1 and V is TRBV6-5; perhaps TRBD1 as D (5 bases). Germline CDR1 is MNHEY and CDR2 is SVGAGI. Trimming left V 2 bases short and J 4 bases short, with 17 bases between. This CDR3 region has 16 residues. CDR3 in DNA: TGTGCCAGCAGTTACACTCATGGGGGGTCGGGCACTGAAGCTTTCTTT. Its translation is CASSYTHGGSGTEAFF.

The rearrangement joins TRBV9 to TRBJ1-4, with D unclear. The V gene lost 3 bases and the J gene lost 6 bases, with 9 bases spanning the gap. Germline assignment: CDR1 SGDLS and CDR2 YYNGEE. This CDR3 is 13 amino acids long. The CDR3 protein is CASSGGKDEKLFF. The CDR3 DNA sequence: TGTGCCAGCAGCGGAGGGAAAGATGAAAAACTGTTTTTT.